The sequence of this T cell receptor beta chain was determined in a study of cytomegalovirus exposure and HLA in healthy donors. Regarding the study as a whole: With later analysis, a missense DCLRE1C variant became linked to TCR beta V- and J-gene trimming. Some V segments, TRBV6-2 and TRBV6-3 among them, were indistinguishable and were therefore excluded. Earlier analysis looked at TCR beta V segments, and most were productive about 90% or about 30% of the time.

Trimming shortened V by 2 bases and J by 6 bases, and 12 bases separated the two germline ends. CDR3 size: 13 residues. From germline, CDR1 is SGHNT and CDR2 YYREEE (reference sequence). The table lists this clone with a count of one. What it recognizes is unknown. PCR was performed using 60 Vbeta and 13 Jbeta primers. Only in-frame clones appear in the TCRdb table, and some are missing; sequencing was by immunoSEQ multiplex PCR. The repertoire includes fewer than 200,000 clones, 60% to 85% of them detected once, and roughly 0.82% sits in the top ten. The source is a female donor in good health and CMV-seronegative. V is TRBV5-4 and J is TRBJ2-7, with D possibly TRBD1 on 7 matching bases. The source material was PBMCs. CDR3 sequence (DNA): TGTGCCAGCAGCTTTGGAGGGGGCGGCGAGCAGTACTTC. Amino acids: CASSFGGGGEQYF.